The 10 T cell receptor beta chains presented below share a single source sample, sequenced in a study of T cell repertoires in cytomegalovirus infection. The antigens these receptors bind are not known. TCRdb recomputed calls from the reads with MiXCR, one row per CDR3 protein. The data hold about 920,000 distinct CDR3 sequences, with around 32% observed a single time. The sequences come from cultured CD8+ T cells from PBMCs, collected from culture after CMV antigen stimulation. These receptor sequences come from a human donor in good health (CMV status not recorded). Some clones in this sample may be carry-over from other donors' samples.

The rearrangement joins TRBV6-6 to TRBJ1-1; D remains unclear. Germline CDR1 MNHNY, CDR2 SVGAGI (reference sequence). This CDR3 spans 13 amino acids. The V gene lost 6 bases and the J gene lost 1 base, with 9 bases spanning the gap. DNA of the CDR3: TGTGCCAGCAGAGGTACCACGAACACTGAAGCTTTCTTT. Protein: CASRGTTNTEAFF.

With respect to this clonotype: Since a much larger clone is just one base distant, this may be a read error. CDR3 amino acids: CASGLVELLNNEQFF. The CDR3 DNA is TGTGCCAGCGGCTTAGTAGAGCTCCTTAACAATGAGCAGTTCTTC. The chain is built from TRBV7-2 and TRBJ2-1; no reliable D call. Looked up from germline, CDR1 is SGHTA and CDR2 is FQGNSA. The length of the CDR3 is 15 residues.

The chain has TRBV9 and TRBJ1-2; the D gene is possibly TRBD1 (6 bases). Germline assignment: CDR1 SGDLS and CDR2 YYNGEE. V dropped 0 bases and J dropped 5 bases, with 11 bases sitting between them. This CDR3 comprises 14 residues. CDR3 nucleotides: TGTGCCAGCAGCGTAGCTGGACAGCCGTATGGCTACACCTTC. Translation: CASSVAGQPYGYTF.

This clonotype was observed a handful of times. Sequence at one end of the junction differs from germline and may be a read error. This chain joins TRBV4-2 and TRBJ2-1; 9 nucleotides line up with TRBD2. The CDR3 spans 16 residues. Germline V CDR1 and CDR2: LGHNA, YNFKEQ. CDR3 DNA sequence: TGTGCTAGCAGCCAAGATGCCGGCGGGGGGGCCTTTGAGCAGTTCTTC. This codes for CASSQDAGGGAFEQFF.

In its sample, this clonotype was seen a few times. CDR3 in amino acids: CASSLAEVYFGEQFF. The CDR3 DNA reads TGCGCCAGCAGCTTGGCCGAGGTCTACTTCGGTGAGCAGTTCTTC. The chain combines TRBV5-1 with TRBJ2-1; D uncertain. V lost 0 bases and J lost 9, with 16 bases in between. The CDR3 runs 15 residues. Germline CDR1 is SGHRS and CDR2 is YFSETQ. The full variable domain, its missing parts supplied by reference TRBV5-1 and TRBJ2-1, is KAGVTQTPRYLIKTRGQQVTLSCSPISGHRSVSWYQQTPGQGLQFLFEYFSETQRNKGNFPGRFSGRQFSNSRSEMNVSTLELGDSALYLCASSLAEVYFGEQFFGPGTRLTVL.

The chain links TRBV7-9 to TRBJ2-4, with TRBD2 matching over 10 bases. Losses at the gene ends were 5 bases for V and 8 bases for J; bases not matched to a gene: 9. This CDR3 spans 15 amino acids. CDR1 and CDR2 (germline): SEHNR, FQNEAQ (reference sequence). This CDR3 reads CASSPPERGGHIQYF. In DNA, the CDR3 is TGTGCCAGCAGCCCTCCGGAGCGGGGGGGTCACATTCAGTACTTC.

The chain has TRBV20-1 and TRBJ2-1, with D perhaps matching TRBD1 (5 bases). CDR3 length equals 16 residues. The germline CDR1 and CDR2 sequences are DFQATT and SNEGSKA (reference sequence). V was clipped by 3 bases and J by 2 bases, with 17 bases between them. In DNA form, the CDR3 reads TGCAGTGCTAGTACTTCGCGAGAGACAGCCTACAATGAGCAGTTCTTC. Translation: CSASTSRETAYNEQFF.

J is TRBJ1-2 and V is TRBV20-1; D is ambiguous. V was trimmed by 8 bases and J by 3 bases, leaving 19 bases between them. The CDR3 is 14 amino acids. CDR1 is DFQATT and CDR2 is SNEGSKA in the germline V gene (reference sequence). CDR3 DNA: TGCAGTACCACTACTCTTAGGACGGACTATGGCTACACCTTC. It specifies CSTTTLRTDYGYTF.

This clonotype was detected a few times. CDR3 DNA sequence: TGTGCCAGCAGTTATGGGCAGAGCTATGGCTACACCTTC. It codes for CASSYGQSYGYTF. V and J are TRBV6-2 or TRBV6-3 and TRBJ1-2; D ambiguous. The CDR3 consists of 13 residues. Looked up from germline, CDR1 is MNHEY and CDR2 is SVGEGT. Trimming left V 3 bases short and J 4 bases short, with 9 bases between.

The genes are TRBV28 and TRBJ2-3; perhaps D is TRBD1 or TRBD2 (7 bases each). Trimming removed 11 bases from V and 2 bases from J, with 23 bases in between. Germline V lookup: CDR1 MDHEN, CDR2 SYDVKM. This CDR3 is 16 amino acids long. The chain's CDR3 is CACQGGIVSDTDTQYF. As DNA, the CDR3 is TGTGCCTGCCAGGGGGGGATTGTCTCGGACACAGATACGCAGTATTTT.